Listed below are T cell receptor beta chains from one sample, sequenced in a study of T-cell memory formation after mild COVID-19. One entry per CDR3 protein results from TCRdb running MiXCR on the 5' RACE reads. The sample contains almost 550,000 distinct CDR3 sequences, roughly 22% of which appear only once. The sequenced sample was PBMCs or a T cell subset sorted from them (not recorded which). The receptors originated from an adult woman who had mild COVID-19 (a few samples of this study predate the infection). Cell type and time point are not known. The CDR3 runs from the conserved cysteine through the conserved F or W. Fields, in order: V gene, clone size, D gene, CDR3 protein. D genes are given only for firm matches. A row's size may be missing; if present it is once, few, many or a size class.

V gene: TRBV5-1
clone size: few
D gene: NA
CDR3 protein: CASSLGRQINTEAFF

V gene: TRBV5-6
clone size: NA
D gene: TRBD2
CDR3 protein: CASSFRAGESTDTQYF

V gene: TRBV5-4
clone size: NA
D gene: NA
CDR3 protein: CASSTGTHPADTQYF

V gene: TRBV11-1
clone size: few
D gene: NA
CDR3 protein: CASSLADPLVAENEQFF

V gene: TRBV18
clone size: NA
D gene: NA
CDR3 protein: CASSPQTGGETQYF

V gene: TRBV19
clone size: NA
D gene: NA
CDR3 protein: CASSAGGGYYGYTF

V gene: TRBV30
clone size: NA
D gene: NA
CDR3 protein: CAWSVLWGRGEAFF

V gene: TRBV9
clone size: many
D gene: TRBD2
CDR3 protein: CASSPAGTSGSTDTQYF

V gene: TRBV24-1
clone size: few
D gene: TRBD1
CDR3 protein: CATSETGLAYEQYF

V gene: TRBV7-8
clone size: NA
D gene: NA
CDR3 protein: CASSSLIRKGREAFF

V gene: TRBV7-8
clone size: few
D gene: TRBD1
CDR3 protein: CASSLAWTGTGVSTDTQYF

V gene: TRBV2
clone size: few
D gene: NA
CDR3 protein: CASSEVAWTDTQYF

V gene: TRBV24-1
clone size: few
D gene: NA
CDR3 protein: CATSHDSYNEQFF

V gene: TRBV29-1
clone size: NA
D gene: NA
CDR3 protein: CSVISSRRSYEQYF

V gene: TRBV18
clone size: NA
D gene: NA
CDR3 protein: CASSPPGTSIYEQYF

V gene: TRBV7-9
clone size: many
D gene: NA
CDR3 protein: CASSWTVNTEAFF

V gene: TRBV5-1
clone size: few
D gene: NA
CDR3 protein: CASSSRGAGVQETQYF

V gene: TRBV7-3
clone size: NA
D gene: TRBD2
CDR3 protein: CASSSKGLGGDTQYF

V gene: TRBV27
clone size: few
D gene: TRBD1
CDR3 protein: CASSLWGDRGHQPQHF

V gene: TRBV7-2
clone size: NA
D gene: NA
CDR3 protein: CASSPGRREETQYF

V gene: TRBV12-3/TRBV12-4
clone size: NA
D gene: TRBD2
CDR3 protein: CASRPTSGGHNEQFF

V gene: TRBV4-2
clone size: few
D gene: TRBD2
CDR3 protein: CASSHPHPGTSGRVGTGELFF